The 22 T cell receptor beta chains below come from one sample, sequenced in a study of CD8 T cells in Susac syndrome (dated by TCRdb to between 2018 and 2021). Library preparation was by the immunoSEQ multiplex PCR assay. RNA was extracted using the RNeasy kit, and 0.5 to 1 microgram was reverse transcribed with random hexamers. TCRdb trimmed the raw reads at Q25, called clones with MiXCR and kept productive beta chains. Here each entry gathers all rows of one CDR3 protein and keeps the most common genes and DNA. This sample is represented by some 200,000 distinct CDR3 sequences; nearly 97% of them were singletons. The top ten clonotypes cover roughly 0.09% of the sample. The sequenced sample was CD4+ T cells from PBMCs. The receptors were sampled from a human donor with multiple sclerosis.

The chain recombines TRBV23-1 with TRBJ1-2; a possible D gene is TRBD1 (5 bases). TRBV23-1 is an ORF, and what it does is uncertain. V was cut by 0 bases and J by 3 bases, with 14 bases left in between. This CDR3 is built from 16 residues. The CDR3 region is CASSQSGTGRDYGYTF. CDR3 sequence (DNA): TGCGCCAGCAGTCAATCAGGGACGGGGCGGGACTATGGCTACACCTTC.

This chain connects TRBV29-1 to TRBJ2-7; 14 nucleotides agree with TRBD2. Per the germline V gene, CDR1 is SQVTM and CDR2 is ANQGSEA. V lost 7 bases and J lost 6; bases outside the gene matches: 8. This CDR3 spans 14 amino acids. The CDR3 region has the DNA TGCAGCGCCAACCTCGGGACTAGCGGGAGCGAGCAGTACTTC. Protein sequence: CSANLGTSGSEQYF.

The chain is built from TRBV7-3 and TRBJ2-1; D is undetermined. The germline V and J ends were trimmed by 1 base and 4 bases, with 11 bases remaining between them. Germline V lookup: CDR1 SGHTA, CDR2 FQGTGA. CDR3 size: 15 residues. The CDR3 DNA follows: TGTGCCAGCAGCTTAATGCCCACCTCGTACAATGAGCAGTTCTTC. Its translation is CASSLMPTSYNEQFF.

The gene calls are TRBV7-3 and TRBJ2-1; 9 bases fit TRBD2. The CDR3 contains 16 residues. Per the germline V gene, CDR1 is SGHTA and CDR2 is FQGTGA. Losses at the gene ends were 5 bases for V and 3 bases for J; bases not matched to a gene: 8. The CDR3 here is CASSPASSGIYNEQFF. The CDR3 DNA is TGTGCCAGCAGCCCCGCCTCTAGCGGGATCTACAATGAGCAGTTCTTC.

The chain employs TRBV15 and TRBJ2-1, with D tentatively TRBD2 (6 bases). Trimming stripped 5 bases from V and 13 bases from J, with 18 bases between. The V gene's germline CDR1 is LNHNV and CDR2 YYDKDF (reference sequence). This CDR3 has 13 residues. The CDR3 sequence is CATSSRRGAGQFF. CDR3 DNA sequence: TGTGCCACCAGCTCCCGGAGGGGCGCCGGACAGTTCTTC.

The chain is built from TRBV6-5 and TRBJ2-7; D possibly matches TRBD1 or TRBD2 (5 bases each). Trimming left V 0 bases short and J 6 bases short, with 21 bases between. This CDR3 has 17 residues. The germline V gene encodes CDR1 MNHEY and CDR2 SVGAGI. CDR3 region: CASSYSRSGTIPSEQYF. The CDR3 DNA sequence: TGTGCCAGCAGTTACTCTAGGTCTGGGACGATCCCCTCCGAGCAGTACTTC.

The chain carries TRBV18 and TRBJ2-7; D unresolved. There are 17 residues in the CDR3. Germline V lookup: CDR1 KGHSH, CDR2 LQKENI. V was trimmed by 2 bases and J by 2 bases, leaving 19 bases between them. The CDR3 spells CASSPLPTKPMAYEQYF. CDR3 DNA sequence: TGTGCCAGCTCACCATTGCCGACAAAACCTATGGCCTACGAGCAGTACTTC. Looking up the rest from reference TRBV18 and TRBJ2-7 gives the full variable domain: NAGVMQNPRHLVRRRGQEARLRCSPMKGHSHVYWYRQLPEEGLKFMVYLQKENIIDESGMPKERFSAEFPKEGPSILRIQQVVRGDSAAYFCASSPLPTKPMAYEQYFGPGTRLTVT.

This chain joins TRBV27 and TRBJ2-3, with 10 positions matching TRBD2. The CDR3 spans 15 residues. Germline V CDR1 and CDR2: MNHEY, SMNVEV (reference sequence). Germline trimming cut 4 bases from V and 1 base from J; bases unmatched to any gene: 2. The CDR3: CASSSGLAGTDTQYF. For the CDR3, the DNA is TGTGCCAGCAGTTCCGGACTAGCGGGCACAGATACGCAGTATTTT.

The chain uses TRBV7-8 and TRBJ1-2, with TRBD1 matching over 7 bases. Germline loops: CDR1 SGHVS, CDR2 FQNEAQ. The CDR3 spans 12 residues. The ends lost 5 bases at V and 14 bases at J; junction bases unmatched: 11. CDR3 nucleotides: TGTGCCAGCAGCGCGGCTCAGGGGGGAGAGACCTTC. Translating gives CASSAAQGGETF.

This rearrangement joins TRBV9 to TRBJ2-1; D is possibly TRBD1 (6 bases). V was pared by 2 bases and J by 2 bases, with 14 bases between. The CDR3 sequence is 16 residues long. Per the germline V gene, CDR1 is SGDLS and CDR2 is YYNGEE. Written as DNA, the CDR3 is TGTGCCAGCAGCGTGGAAGACAGGCGGGCCTACAATGAGCAGTTCTTC. Translating gives CASSVEDRRAYNEQFF.

This clonotype has just one count. This chain links TRBV9 with TRBJ2-1; 7 bases match TRBD1. The CDR3 loop spans 16 amino acids. Germline V gene data show CDR1 as SGDLS and CDR2 as YYNGEE. With V trimmed by 0 bases and J by 4 bases, 7 bases remained unmatched. CDR3 sequence reads: CASSVALGTAYNEQFF. DNA of the CDR3: TGTGCCAGCAGCGTAGCCCTCGGGACAGCATACAATGAGCAGTTCTTC.

DNA of the CDR3: TGTGCCAGCAGCTGGGGGGCGGGTTTCAATGAGCAGTTCTTC. Translation: CASSWGAGFNEQFF. The chain recombines TRBV7-2 with TRBJ2-1; D might be TRBD1 or TRBD2, each matching 6 bases. From germline, CDR1 is SGHTA and CDR2 FQGNSA. V lost 4 bases and J 6 bases, leaving 13 bases between the germline ends. The CDR3 consists of 14 residues.

J is TRBJ2-7 and V is TRBV20-1; 10 bases are shared with TRBD2. Losses at the gene ends were 6 bases for V and 0 bases for J; bases not matched to a gene: 8. There are 15 residues in the CDR3. Germline V lookup: CDR1 DFQATT, CDR2 SNEGSKA (reference sequence). The DNA of the CDR3 is TGCAGTGCCCACCCCGTAGCGGGAGGCTCCTACGAGCAGTACTTC. Translating gives CSAHPVAGGSYEQYF.

The rearrangement joins TRBV3-1 to TRBJ1-2; 9 nucleotides align to TRBD1. V dropped 3 bases and J dropped 7; count of bases not matched to a gene: 0. This CDR3 comprises 12 residues. CDR1 is LGHDT and CDR2 is YNNKEL in the germline V gene (reference sequence). DNA of the CDR3: TGTGCCAGCAGCCAGGACAGGGGTGGCTACACCTTC. Translation gives CASSQDRGGYTF. Using reference TRBV3-1 and TRBJ1-2 for the parts outside the CDR3, the full variable domain is DTAVSQTPKYLVTQMGNDKSIKCEQNLGHDTMYWYKQDSKKFLKIMFSYNNKELIINETVPNRFSPKSPDKAHLNLHINSLELGDSAVYFCASSQDRGGYTFGSGTRLTVV.

The gene calls are TRBV30 and TRBJ2-3; 9 nucleotides agree with TRBD2. CDR3 length: 13 amino acids. CDR1 GTSNPN and CDR2 SVGIG come from the germline V gene (reference sequence). With V trimmed by 8 bases and J by 6 bases, 9 bases remained unmatched. CDR3 DNA: TGTGCCACGCCGGGACTAGCAGGCGATACGCAGTATTTT. Translated: CATPGLAGDTQYF.

The rearrangement links TRBV29-1 to TRBJ1-2, with TRBD1 matching over 9 bases. The CDR3 is 12 amino acids. In germline, CDR1 is SQVTM, CDR2 ANQGSEA. J lost 7 bases, V lost 7 bases, and 7 bases had no gene match. The CDR3 DNA is TGCAGCGCTTTACAGGGGGCGGTTGGCTACACCTTC. It specifies CSALQGAVGYTF.

V usage is TRBV29-1 and J usage is TRBJ2-7; perhaps D is TRBD1 or TRBD2 (7 bases each). This CDR3 has 13 amino acids. Germline CDR1 and CDR2: SQVTM and ANQGSEA. Trimming took 6 bases from V and 3 from J, leaving 15 bases between them. The CDR3 reads CSVRGGQNYEQYF. The CDR3 DNA sequence: TGCAGCGTGAGGGGGGGACAGAACTACGAGCAGTACTTC.

The chain employs TRBV24-1 and TRBJ2-1; D possibly matches TRBD1 or TRBD2 (5 bases each). Trimming pared 3 bases from V and 5 bases from J, leaving 13 bases between. The germline V gene has CDR1 KGHDR and CDR2 SFDVKD. CDR3 length equals 15 residues. The CDR3 loop is CATSDHRDGHNEQFF. Here the CDR3 DNA reads TGTGCCACCAGTGATCACCGGGACGGACACAATGAGCAGTTCTTC.

The V gene is TRBV23-1, the J gene TRBJ1-2; the match to TRBD1 covers 7 bases. TRBV23-1 is flagged as an ORF with uncertain function. The V segment lost 1 base and the J segment 0 bases; nucleotides outside the gene matches: 8. CDR3 size: 17 residues. The CDR3 reads CASSQWTGSRANYGYTF. CDR3 DNA: TGCGCCAGCAGTCAATGGACAGGCTCACGCGCTAACTATGGCTACACCTTC.

The chain combines TRBV28 with TRBJ2-6; TRBD1 agrees at 7 bases. The J segment lost 0 bases and the V segment lost 10 bases, leaving 12 bases of the junction unmatched. CDR1 MDHEN and CDR2 SYDVKM come from the germline V gene. CDR3 length: 17 residues. CDR3 in DNA: TGTGCCATCGAAAGGTTCAAGGGGGCCTCTGGGGCCAACGTCCTGACTTTC. It yields the protein CAIERFKGASGANVLTF.

Only one count was recorded for this clonotype. The rearrangement joins TRBV29-1 to TRBJ1-1; 7 bases match TRBD1. The trim removed 7 bases at V and 3 bases at J, leaving 8 bases unmatched. Germline-derived CDR1 and CDR2 are SQVTM and ANQGSEA. The CDR3 sequence is 13 residues long. The CDR3 nucleotides read TGCAGCGCCTTACAGGGGATGGACACTGAAGCTTTCTTT. Amino acid sequence: CSALQGMDTEAFF. The full variable domain, in which reference TRBV29-1 and TRBJ1-1 provide the parts outside the CDR3, is SAVISQKPSRDICQRGTSLTIQCQVDSQVTMMFWYRQQPGQSLTLIATANQGSEATYESGFVIDKFPISRPNLTFSTLTVSNMSPEDSSIYLCSALQGMDTEAFFGQGTRLTVV.

The rearrangement links TRBV20-1 to TRBJ2-5, with 9 bases aligning to TRBD1. The J segment lost 5 bases and the V segment lost 0 bases, leaving 4 bases of the junction unmatched. Germline V gene sequence: CDR1 DFQATT, CDR2 SNEGSKA (reference sequence). The CDR3 has 14 amino acids. CDR3 nucleotide sequence: TGCAGTGCTAGAGATCCCGGACAGGGGGAGACCCAGTACTTC. Its translation: CSARDPGQGETQYF.